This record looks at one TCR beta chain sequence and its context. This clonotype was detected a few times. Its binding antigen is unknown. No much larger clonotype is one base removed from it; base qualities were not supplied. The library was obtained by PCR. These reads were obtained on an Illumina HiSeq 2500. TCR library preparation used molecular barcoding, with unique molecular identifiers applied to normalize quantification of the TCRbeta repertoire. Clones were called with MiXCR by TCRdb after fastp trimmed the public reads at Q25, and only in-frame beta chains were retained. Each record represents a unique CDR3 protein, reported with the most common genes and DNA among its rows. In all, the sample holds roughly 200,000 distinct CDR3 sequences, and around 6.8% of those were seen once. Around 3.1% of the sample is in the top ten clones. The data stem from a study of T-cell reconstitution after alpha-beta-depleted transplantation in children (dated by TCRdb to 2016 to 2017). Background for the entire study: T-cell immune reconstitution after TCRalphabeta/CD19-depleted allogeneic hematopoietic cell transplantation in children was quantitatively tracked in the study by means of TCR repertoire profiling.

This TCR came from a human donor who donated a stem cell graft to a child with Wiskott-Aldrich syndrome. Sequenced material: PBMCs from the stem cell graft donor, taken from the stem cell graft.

The DNA sequence is given as TGTGCCAGCAGCTTAATCCTAGCGGGATGGGAGACCCAGTACTTC. Translated, this gives CASSLILAGWETQYF. The chain is assembled from TRBV7-2 and TRBJ2-5, with 9 junctional bases fitting TRBD2. From V the trimming removes 2 bases and from J it removes 5 bases, while the gene matches leave 6 bases of the junction unaccounted for. Based on the germline V gene, the CDR1 and CDR2 sequences are SGHTA and FQGNSA. Spanning cysteine to phenylalanine, the CDR3 consists of 15 amino acids. The only DNA kept is the CDR3, 45 bases in frame from the first base.